This TCR beta chain was observed in a study of blood T cells in healthy people across ages. Germline CDR1 reads MNHEY; CDR2 reads SMNVEV (reference sequence). The V and J ends lost 8 bases and 3 bases, in that order; junction bases with no gene match: 7. CDR3 size: 14 residues. With a J-beta primer mix and a sample-barcoded 5' primer, a second PCR ran about 7 to 12 cycles. MiXCR, applied by TCRdb to the 5' RACE reads, yields one record per CDR3 protein. The sample carries 550,000 to 800,000 distinct CDR3 sequences, about a third recorded once. The source material was blood. The rearrangement uses TRBV27 and TRBJ1-5, with TRBD1 matching 7 bases. This TCR came from a woman older than 75 in good health. In DNA, the CDR3 is TGTGCCAGCGCGTACAGGGGTGACAATCAGCCCCAGCATTTT. Translation: CASAYRGDNQPQHF.